These 7 T cell receptor beta chains share one sample of origin, sequenced in a study of regulatory T cells in long-lasting Graves disease. Noted time point: newly diagnosed GD, antithyroid drugs for less than 3 months. PBMCs were the source of the RNA used for TCR sequencing. iRepertoire HTBI primers and Arm-PCR of CDR3 regions built TCR beta libraries. TCRdb redid the calling of the multiplex PCR reads with MiXCR, one entry per CDR3 protein. The table has a few hundred thousand distinct CDR3 sequences, approximately 18% seen once. These data were also reused for a study on T cells in Graves' hyperthyroidism and ophthalmopathy.

The material was peripheral blood mononuclear cells (PBMCs), obtained at new diagnosis, from a patient treated with antithyroid drugs. These receptor sequences come from a woman younger than 45 with Graves disease.

This clonotype was detected many times. The chain recombines TRBV6-9 with TRBJ2-2, with 7 bases identical to TRBD1. CDR3 length: 16 residues. Trimming cost V 3 bases and J 0 bases; bases outside gene matches: 4. Germline V lookup: CDR1 MNHGY, CDR2 SVAAGI. CDR3 in DNA: TGTGCCAGCAGTTACTGGGGACAGCCGAACACCGGGGAGCTGTTTTTT. Translating it yields CASSYWGQPNTGELFF.

At least ten counts were recorded for this clonotype. This sequence joins TRBV12-3 or TRBV12-4 and TRBJ1-2; the match to TRBD1 covers 9 bases. The CDR3 has 17 amino acids. V was pared by 6 bases and J by 2 bases, with 13 bases of the junction left unmatched. The CDR3, as DNA: TGTGCCAGCAGCCATAGAGGGGGACAGGGAACGAACTATGGCTACACCTTC. It translates to CASSHRGGQGTNYGYTF.

This clonotype was counted many times. This chain links TRBV15 with TRBJ1-2; 8 nucleotides match TRBD1. The germline V gene has CDR1 LNHNV and CDR2 YYDKDF (reference sequence). The CDR3 extends over 13 amino acids. The J segment lost 8 bases and the V segment lost 1 base, leaving 3 bases of the junction unmatched. CDR3 region: CATSRGTGLGYTF. Written as DNA, the CDR3 is TGTGCCACCAGCAGAGGGACAGGGTTGGGCTACACCTTC.

The sample holds many counts of this clonotype. The rearrangement joins TRBV30 to TRBJ2-6, with D perhaps matching TRBD1 (6 bases). Trimming removed 5 bases at V and 0 bases at J, with 14 bases between. Germline assignment: CDR1 GTSNPN and CDR2 SVGIG (reference sequence). CDR3 size: 16 residues. The CDR3 DNA sequence: TGTGCCTGGCTGTGGGGACAACTCTCTGGGGCCAACGTCCTGACTTTC. Translation: CAWLWGQLSGANVLTF.

The chain has TRBV28 and TRBJ1-2; 10 nucleotides agree with TRBD1. CDR3 length: 15 amino acids. Germline CDR1 reads MDHEN; CDR2 reads SYDVKM. V shed 4 bases and J 6 bases; nucleotides not matched to a gene: 8. CDR3: CASSSLTGGADGYTF. CDR3 DNA: TGTGCCAGCAGTTCACTGACAGGGGGCGCCGATGGCTACACCTTC.

This clonotype was found many times. The chain employs TRBV11-1 and TRBJ2-1; the D gene is possibly TRBD2 (5 bases). V was clipped by 4 bases and J by 3 bases, with 16 bases between them. The CDR3 has 16 amino acids. CDR1 SGHAT and CDR2 FQDESV come from the germline V gene (reference sequence). CDR3 in DNA: TGTGCCAGCAGCTCGCGGACTGGAAAGCTCTACAATGAGCAGTTCTTC. Amino acid sequence: CASSSRTGKLYNEQFF.

CDR3 residues: CASSASRNTEAFF. CDR3 nucleotide sequence: TGTGCCAGCAGCGCAAGCCGGAACACTGAAGCTTTCTTT. J is TRBJ1-1 and V is TRBV9, with D unresolved. This CDR3 comprises 13 residues. Germline lookup yields CDR1 SGDLS and CDR2 YYNGEE. V lost 3 bases, J lost 1 base, and 7 bases lay in between.